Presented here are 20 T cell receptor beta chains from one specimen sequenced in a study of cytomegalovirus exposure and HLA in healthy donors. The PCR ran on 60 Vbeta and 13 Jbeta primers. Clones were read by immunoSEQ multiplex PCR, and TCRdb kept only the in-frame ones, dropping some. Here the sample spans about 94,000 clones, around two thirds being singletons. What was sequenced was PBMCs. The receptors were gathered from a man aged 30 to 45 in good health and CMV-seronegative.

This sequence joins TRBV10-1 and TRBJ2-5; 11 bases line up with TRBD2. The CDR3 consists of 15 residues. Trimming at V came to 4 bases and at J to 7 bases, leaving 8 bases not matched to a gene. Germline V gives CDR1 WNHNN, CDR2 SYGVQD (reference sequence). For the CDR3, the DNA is TGCGCCAGCAGTGCGAAACTAGCGGGAGAGGGGACCCAGTACTTC. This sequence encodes CASSAKLAGEGTQYF.

This CDR3 reads CASSVGGQGYNYGYTF. The DNA of the CDR3 is TGTGCCAGCAGCGTGGGAGGACAGGGCTATAACTATGGCTACACCTTC. The chain has TRBV7-2 and TRBJ1-2; 8 positions agree with TRBD1. The CDR3 contains 16 residues. The V gene's germline CDR1 is SGHTA and CDR2 FQGNSA. V trimming: 5 bases; J trimming: 1 base; junction bases outside the gene matches: 9.

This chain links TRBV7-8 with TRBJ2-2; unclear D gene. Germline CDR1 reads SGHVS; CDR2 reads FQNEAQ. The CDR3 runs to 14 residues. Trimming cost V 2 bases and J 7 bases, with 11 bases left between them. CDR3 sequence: CASSLMFASGELFF. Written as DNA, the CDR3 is TGTGCCAGCAGCTTAATGTTCGCGAGCGGGGAGCTGTTTTTT.

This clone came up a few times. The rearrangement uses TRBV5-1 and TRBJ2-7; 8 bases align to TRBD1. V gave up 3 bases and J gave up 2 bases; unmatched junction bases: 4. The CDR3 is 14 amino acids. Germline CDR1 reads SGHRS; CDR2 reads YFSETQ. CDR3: CASSWDRLTYEQYF. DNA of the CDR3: TGCGCCAGCAGCTGGGACAGGCTTACCTACGAGCAGTACTTC.

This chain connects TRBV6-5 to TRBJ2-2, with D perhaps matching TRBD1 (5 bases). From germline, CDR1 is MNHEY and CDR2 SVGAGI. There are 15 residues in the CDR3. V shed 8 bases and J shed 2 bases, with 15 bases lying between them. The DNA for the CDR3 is TGTGCCAGCGACCTCAGGGAAGATAACACCGGGGAGCTGTTTTTT. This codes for CASDLREDNTGELFF.

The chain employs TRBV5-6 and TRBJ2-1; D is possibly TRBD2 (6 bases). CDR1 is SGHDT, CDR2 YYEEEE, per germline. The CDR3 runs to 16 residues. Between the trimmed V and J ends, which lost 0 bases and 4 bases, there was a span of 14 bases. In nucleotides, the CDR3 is TGTGCCAGCAGCTTGGGGCCATCTGCGGGATACAATGAGCAGTTCTTC. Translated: CASSLGPSAGYNEQFF.

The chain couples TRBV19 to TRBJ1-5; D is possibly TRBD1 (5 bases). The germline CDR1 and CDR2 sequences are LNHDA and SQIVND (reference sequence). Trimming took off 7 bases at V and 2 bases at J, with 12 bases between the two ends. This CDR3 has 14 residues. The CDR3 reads CASNWGEGNQPQHF. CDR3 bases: TGTGCCAGTAATTGGGGGGAGGGCAATCAGCCCCAGCATTTT. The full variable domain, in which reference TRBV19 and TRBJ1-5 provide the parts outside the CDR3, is DGGITQSPKYLFRKEGQNVTLSCEQNLNHDAMYWYRQDPGQGLRLIYYSQIVNDFQKGDIAEGYSVSREKKESFPLTVTSAQKNPTAFYLCASNWGEGNQPQHFGDGTRLSIL.

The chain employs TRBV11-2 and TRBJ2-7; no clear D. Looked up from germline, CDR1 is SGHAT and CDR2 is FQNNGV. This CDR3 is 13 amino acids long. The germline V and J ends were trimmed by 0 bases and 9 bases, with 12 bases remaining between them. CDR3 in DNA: TGTGCCAGCAGCTTAGAGCCCCGATCGGTGCAGTACTTC. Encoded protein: CASSLEPRSVQYF. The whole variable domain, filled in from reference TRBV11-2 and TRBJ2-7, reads EAGVAQSPRYKIIEKRQSVAFWCNPISGHATLYWYQQILGQGPKLLIQFQNNGVVDDSQLPKDRFSAERLKGVDSTLKIQPAKLEDSAVYLCASSLEPRSVQYFGPGTRLTVT.

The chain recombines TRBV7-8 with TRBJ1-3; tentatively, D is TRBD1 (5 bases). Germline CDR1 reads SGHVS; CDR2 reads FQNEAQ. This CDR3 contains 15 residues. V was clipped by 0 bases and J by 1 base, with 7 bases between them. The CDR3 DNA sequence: TGTGCCAGCAGCTTAGCGCAGGGATCTGGAAACACCATATATTTT. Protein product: CASSLAQGSGNTIYF.

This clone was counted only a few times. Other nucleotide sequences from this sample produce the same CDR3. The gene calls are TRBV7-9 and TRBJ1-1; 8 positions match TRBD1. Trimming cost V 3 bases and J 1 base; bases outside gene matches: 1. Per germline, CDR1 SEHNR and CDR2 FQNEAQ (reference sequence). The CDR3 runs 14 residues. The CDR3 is CASSFQGANTEAFF. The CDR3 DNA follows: TGTGCCAGCAGCTTTCAGGGGGCGAACACTGAAGCTTTCTTT. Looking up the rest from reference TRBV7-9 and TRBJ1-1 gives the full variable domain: DTGVSQNPRHKITKRGQNVTFRCDPISEHNRLYWYRQTLGQGPEFLTYFQNEAQLEKSRLLSDRFSAERPKGSFSTLEIQRTEQGDSAMYLCASSFQGANTEAFFGQGTRLTVV.

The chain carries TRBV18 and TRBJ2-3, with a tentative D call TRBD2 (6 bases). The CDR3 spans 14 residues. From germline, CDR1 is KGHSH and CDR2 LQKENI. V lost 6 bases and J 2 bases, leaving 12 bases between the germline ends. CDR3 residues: CASSGASVTDTQYF. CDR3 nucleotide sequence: TGTGCCAGCTCCGGCGCTAGCGTCACAGATACGCAGTATTTT.

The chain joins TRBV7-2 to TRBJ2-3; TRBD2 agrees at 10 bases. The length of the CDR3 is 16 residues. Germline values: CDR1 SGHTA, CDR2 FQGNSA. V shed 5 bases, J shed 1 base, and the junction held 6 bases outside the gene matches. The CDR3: CASSHPGTSGTDTQYF. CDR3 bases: TGTGCCAGCAGCCACCCCGGGACTAGCGGCACAGATACGCAGTATTTT.

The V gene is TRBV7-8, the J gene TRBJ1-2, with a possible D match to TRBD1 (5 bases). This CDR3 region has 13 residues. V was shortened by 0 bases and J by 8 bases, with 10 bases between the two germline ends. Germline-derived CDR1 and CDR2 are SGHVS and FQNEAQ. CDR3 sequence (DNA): TGTGCCAGCAGCTTAGCAGGGGAAGGGGGCTACACCTTC. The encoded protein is CASSLAGEGGYTF. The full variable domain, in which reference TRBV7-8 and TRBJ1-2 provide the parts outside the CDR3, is GAGVSQSPRYKVAKRGQDVALRCDPISGHVSLFWYQQALGQGPEFLTYFQNEAQLDKSGLPSDRFFAERPEGSVSTLKIQRTQQEDSAVYLCASSLAGEGGYTFGSGTRLTVV.

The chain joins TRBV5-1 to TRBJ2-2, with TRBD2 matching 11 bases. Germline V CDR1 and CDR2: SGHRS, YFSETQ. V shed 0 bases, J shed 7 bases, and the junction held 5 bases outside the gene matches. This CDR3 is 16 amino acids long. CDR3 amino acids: CASSLELAGDDGELFF. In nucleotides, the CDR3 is TGCGCCAGCAGCTTGGAACTAGCGGGAGACGACGGGGAGCTGTTTTTT.

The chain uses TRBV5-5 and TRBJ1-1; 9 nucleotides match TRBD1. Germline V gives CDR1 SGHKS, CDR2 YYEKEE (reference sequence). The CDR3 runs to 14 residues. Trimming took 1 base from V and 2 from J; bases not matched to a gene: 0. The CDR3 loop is CASSLTGGNTEAFF. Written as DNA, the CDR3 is TGTGCCAGCAGCTTGACAGGGGGCAACACTGAAGCTTTCTTT.

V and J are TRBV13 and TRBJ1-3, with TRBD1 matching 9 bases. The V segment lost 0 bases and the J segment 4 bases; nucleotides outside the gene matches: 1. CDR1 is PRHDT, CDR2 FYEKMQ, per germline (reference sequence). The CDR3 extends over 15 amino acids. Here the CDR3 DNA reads TGTGCCAGCAGCTTAGGCGGACAGGGGGGAAACACCATATATTTT. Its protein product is CASSLGGQGGNTIYF.

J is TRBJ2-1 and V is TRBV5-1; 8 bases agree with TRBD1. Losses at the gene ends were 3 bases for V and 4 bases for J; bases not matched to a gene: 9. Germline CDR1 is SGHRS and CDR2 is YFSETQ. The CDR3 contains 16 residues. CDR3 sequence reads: CASSYAPGTGYNEQFF. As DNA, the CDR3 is TGCGCCAGCAGCTATGCCCCCGGGACAGGATACAATGAGCAGTTCTTC.

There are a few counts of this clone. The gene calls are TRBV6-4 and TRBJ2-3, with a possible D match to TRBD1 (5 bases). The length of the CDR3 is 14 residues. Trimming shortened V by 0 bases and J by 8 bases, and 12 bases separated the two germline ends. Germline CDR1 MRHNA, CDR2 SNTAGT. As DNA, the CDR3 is TGTGCCAGCAGTGACTCCCCAGGGTTAGGTACGCAGTATTTT. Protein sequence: CASSDSPGLGTQYF.

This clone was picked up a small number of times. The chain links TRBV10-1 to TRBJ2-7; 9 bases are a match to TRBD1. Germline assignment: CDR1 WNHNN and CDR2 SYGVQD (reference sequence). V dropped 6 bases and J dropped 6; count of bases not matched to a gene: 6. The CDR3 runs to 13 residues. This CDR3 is CASSRGQGSEQYF. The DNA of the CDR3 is TGCGCCAGCAGCCGGGGACAGGGAAGCGAGCAGTACTTC.

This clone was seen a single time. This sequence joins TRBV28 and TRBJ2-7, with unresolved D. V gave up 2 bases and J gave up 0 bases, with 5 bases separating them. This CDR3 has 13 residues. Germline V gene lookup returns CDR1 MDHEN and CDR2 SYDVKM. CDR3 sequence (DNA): TGTGCCAGCAGTTTAGGAGTCTCCTACGAGCAGTACTTC. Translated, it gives CASSLGVSYEQYF.